The T cell receptor (beta chain) under discussion was sequenced for a study of PD-L1 blockade in urothelial cancer. Synthetic templates analogous to TCR were spiked into all PCRs individually. Using immunoSEQ multiplex PCR, the repertoire was profiled, and TCRdb retains in-frame clones only, with some absent. Of some 76,000 clones listed, around 90% are singletons. This clonotype was sampled from a man in his sixties with urothelial cancer. The sample in question was PBMCs, obtained around atezolizumab (anti-PD-L1) treatment.

CDR3 in amino acids: CASSQGLAGPAPYEQYF. The CDR3 nucleotides are TGTGCCAGCTCACAGGGACTAGCGGGACCCGCTCCCTACGAGCAGTACTTC. The chain carries TRBV18 and TRBJ2-7; 13 bases align to TRBD2. Losses at the gene ends were 4 bases for V and 2 bases for J; bases not matched to a gene: 8. This CDR3 region has 17 residues. Germline V gene data show CDR1 as KGHSH and CDR2 as LQKENI. The whole variable domain, remainder taken from reference TRBV18 and TRBJ2-7, is NAGVMQNPRHLVRRRGQEARLRCSPMKGHSHVYWYRQLPEEGLKFMVYLQKENIIDESGMPKERFSAEFPKEGPSILRIQQVVRGDSAAYFCASSQGLAGPAPYEQYFGPGTRLTVT.